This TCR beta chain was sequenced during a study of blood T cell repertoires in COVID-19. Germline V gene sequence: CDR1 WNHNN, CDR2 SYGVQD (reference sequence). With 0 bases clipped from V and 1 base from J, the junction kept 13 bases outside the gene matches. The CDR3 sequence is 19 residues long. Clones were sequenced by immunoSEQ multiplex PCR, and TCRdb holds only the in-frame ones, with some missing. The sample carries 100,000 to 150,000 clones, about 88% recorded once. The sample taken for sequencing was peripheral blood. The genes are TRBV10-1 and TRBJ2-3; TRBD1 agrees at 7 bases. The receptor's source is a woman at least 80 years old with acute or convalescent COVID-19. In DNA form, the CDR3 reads TGCGCCAGCAGTGAGTCATCCCCACGACAGGGTGAGGGCACAGATACGCAGTATTTT. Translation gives CASSESSPRQGEGTDTQYF.